These 7 T cell receptor beta chains came from one sample sequenced in a study of blood T cell repertoires in COVID-19. Clones were sequenced by immunoSEQ multiplex PCR, and TCRdb holds only the in-frame ones, with some missing. The sample includes about 26,000 clones, roughly 85% seen only once; the top ten take about 29%. Specimen: peripheral blood. The receptors derive from an elderly woman with COVID-19, enrolled during active disease.

Only a few counts were recorded for this clone. This chain uses TRBV18 with TRBJ2-7; TRBD1 matches 9 bases. With 0 bases clipped from V and 7 bases from J, the junction kept 16 bases outside the gene matches. This CDR3 spans 18 amino acids. Germline V CDR1 and CDR2: KGHSH, LQKENI. CDR3 amino acids: CASSPPYTTRDRVREQYF. The CDR3 DNA follows: TGTGCCAGCTCACCACCGTATACGACCCGGGACAGGGTCAGGGAGCAGTACTTC.

The chain carries TRBV7-9 and TRBJ2-3, with a tentative D call TRBD1 (5 bases). Germline V gene lookup returns CDR1 SEHNR and CDR2 FQNEAQ (reference sequence). Between the trimmed V and J ends, which lost 3 bases and 5 bases, there was a span of 15 bases. This CDR3 is 15 amino acids long. CDR3 coding DNA: TGTGCCAGCAGCTTGGCAGGGTCCATGGAAGATACGCAGTATTTT. Amino acids: CASSLAGSMEDTQYF.

A few counts support this clone. The chain is built from TRBV5-1 and TRBJ2-5; 8 bases agree with TRBD2. The CDR3 has 14 amino acids. CDR1 and CDR2 from the germline V gene are SGHRS and YFSETQ. After removal of 1 base from V and 2 bases from J, the junction contained 1 base not matched to a gene. CDR3 DNA sequence: TGCGCCAGCAGCTTGTCTAGCGGGCAAGAGACCCAGTACTTC. Translation gives CASSLSSGQETQYF. The full variable domain, its missing parts supplied by reference TRBV5-1 and TRBJ2-5, is KAGVTQTPRYLIKTRGQQVTLSCSPISGHRSVSWYQQTPGQGLQFLFEYFSETQRNKGNFPGRFSGRQFSNSRSEMNVSTLELGDSALYLCASSLSSGQETQYFGPGTRLLVL.

The rearrangement uses TRBV3-1 (or the pseudogene TRBV3-2) and TRBJ1-2; the D gene is possibly TRBD1 (6 bases). CDR1 is LGHDT, CDR2 YNNKEL, per germline (reference sequence). Trimming left V 3 bases short and J 5 bases short, with 10 bases between. There are 13 residues in the CDR3. The CDR3 nucleotides are TGTGCCAGCAGCCATGGACAGTCTTATGGCTACACCTTC. Residues: CASSHGQSYGYTF.

The V and J genes are TRBV6-5 and TRBJ1-2; D gene ambiguous. This CDR3 is 13 amino acids long. CDR1 is MNHEY and CDR2 is SVGAGI in the germline V gene. V lost 0 bases, J lost 8 bases, and 10 bases lay in between. The CDR3 coding sequence is TGTGCCAGCAGTTACTCAAGAGGGTACGGCTACACCTTC. It codes for CASSYSRGYGYTF.

The V call is TRBV7-3, the J call TRBJ1-1; D is possibly TRBD1 (5 bases). CDR3 length: 15 residues. CDR1 is SGHTA, CDR2 FQGTGA, per germline. V lost 1 base, J lost 1 base, and 10 bases lay in between. The CDR3 loop is CASSLNGGPNTEAFF. CDR3 DNA: TGTGCCAGCAGCTTAAACGGGGGACCGAACACTGAAGCTTTCTTT.

CDR3 region: CASSRPGQETQYF. Here the CDR3 DNA reads TGTGCCAGCAGCCGTCCAGGCCAAGAGACCCAGTACTTC. The genes are TRBV5-4 and TRBJ2-5; D remains unclear. The CDR3 loop spans 13 amino acids. Trimming cost V 4 bases and J 1 base, with 8 bases left between them. Germline loops: CDR1 SGHNT, CDR2 YYREEE (reference sequence).